This is a list of T cell receptor beta chains from one sample in a study. TCRdb fed the RT-PCR reads into MiXCR, producing one record per CDR3 protein. The sample has more than 550,000 distinct CDR3 sequences, 12% to 15% seen once. Material for sequencing was memory CD4+ T cells from blood. The receptors shown here come from a female donor in good health, serving as a healthy control. Both conserved end residues are part of each CDR3.

V gene,CDR3 protein
TRBV3-1,CASSQELRDTGELFF
TRBV3-1,CASSPADRGHGYTF
TRBV24-1,CATSVITSGHTDTQYF
TRBV28,CASSAGQGAWDQPQHF
TRBV6-1,CATQGGAYGYTF
TRBV29-1,CSVLGGGRPYNEQFF
TRBV9,CASSPWTAIGTEAFF
TRBV7-9,CASSLSAGQGSIGYTF
TRBV20-1,CSARPGRDPGYGYTF
TRBV27,CASRATILVGELFF
TRBV18,CASSPWLGKPNEQFF
TRBV9,CASSVGGSEQFF
TRBV10-3,CAISDIQWEPQHF
TRBV12-3/TRBV12-4,CASRLGWSGSTEQYF
TRBV6-5,CASSYSVHSPYEQYF
TRBV29-1,CSSRTGGGYGYTF
TRBV4-3,CASSQGLADTGELFF
TRBV24-1,CATSDERTANTGELFF
TRBV4-2,CASSQDLQGAVTDTQYF
TRBV5-8,CASSFRYIETQYF
TRBV28,CASSPGRVNYGYTF
TRBV5-6,CASSLWPDTQYF
TRBV6-1,CASRLMMGGGDEQFF
TRBV10-3,CAIRGQDGSYEQYF
TRBV12-3/TRBV12-4,CASRPDAHTEAFF
TRBV5-6,CASSLGDTNQPQHF